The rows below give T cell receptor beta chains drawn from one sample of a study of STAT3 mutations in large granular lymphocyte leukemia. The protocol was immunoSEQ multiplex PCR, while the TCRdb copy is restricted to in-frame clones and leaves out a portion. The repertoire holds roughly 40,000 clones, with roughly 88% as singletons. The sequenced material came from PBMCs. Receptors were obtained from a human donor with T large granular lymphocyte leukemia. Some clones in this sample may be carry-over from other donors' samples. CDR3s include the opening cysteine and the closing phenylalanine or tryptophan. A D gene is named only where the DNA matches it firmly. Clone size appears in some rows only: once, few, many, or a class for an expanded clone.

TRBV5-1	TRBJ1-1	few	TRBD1	TGCGCCAGCAGCTTGGCGGTGACAGGGGGCACTGAAGCTTTCTTT	CASSLAVTGGTEAFF
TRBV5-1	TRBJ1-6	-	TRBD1	TGCGCCAGCAGCCCCGAGACAGGGAATTCACCCCTCCACTTT	CASSPETGNSPLHF
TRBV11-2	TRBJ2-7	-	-	TGTGCCAGCAGCTCAGGGACCTATCGAACTCCTTACGAGCAGTACTTC	CASSSGTYRTPYEQYF
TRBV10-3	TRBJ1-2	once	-	TGTGCCATCACCCCGACAGTTTCCTATGGCTACACCTTC	CAITPTVSYGYTF
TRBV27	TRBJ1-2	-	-	TGTGCCAGCAGTTTATCTTCCGGGCGGGGGGGCTACACCTTC	CASSLSSGRGGYTF
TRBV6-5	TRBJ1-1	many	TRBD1	TGTGCCAGCATATCGAGGGGGCGACGAGCTTTCTTT	CASISRGRRAFF
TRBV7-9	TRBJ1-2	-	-	TGTGCCAGCAGACCTCAGGAGATTAACTATGGCTACACCTTC	CASRPQEINYGYTF
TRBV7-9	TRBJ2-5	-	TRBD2	TGTGCCAGCAGCTACACGCCGCCGGGAGGTGGAGAGACCCAGTACTTC	CASSYTPPGGGETQYF
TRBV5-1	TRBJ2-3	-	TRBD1	TGCGCCAGCAGCTTCTTCCGGGACAGGGAAGATACGCAGTATTTT	CASSFFRDREDTQYF
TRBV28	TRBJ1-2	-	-	TGTGCCAGCAGCTATACCTCCGGCTACACCTTC	CASSYTSGYTF
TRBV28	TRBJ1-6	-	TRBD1	TGTGCCAGCAGTTCCTGGGCCACAGGGGGGAATTCACCCCTCCACTTT	CASSSWATGGNSPLHF
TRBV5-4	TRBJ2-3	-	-	TGTGCCAGCAGCTCCGGGGGCCCTAGCACAGATACGCAGTATTTT	CASSSGGPSTDTQYF
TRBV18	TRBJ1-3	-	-	TGTGCCAGCTCACCCGACAACCGGGACAAGGGAGGACCCACCATATATTTT	CASSPDNRDKGGPTIYF
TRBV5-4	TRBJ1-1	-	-	TGTGCCAGCAGCCCCTTTTCTGGGCCGAACACTGAAGCTTTCTTT	CASSPFSGPNTEAFF
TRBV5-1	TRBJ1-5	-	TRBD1	TGCGCCAGCAGCTTGGGGACAGGTGAATCAGCCCAGCATTTT	CASSLGTGESAQHF
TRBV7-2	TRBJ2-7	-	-	TGTGCCAGCAGCTTAGGGGGCGGGGGCCCCGGGGACGAGCAGTACTTC	CASSLGGGGPGDEQYF
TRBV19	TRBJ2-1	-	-	TGTGCCAGTAGTATAGCGATCGGGGGCGGGTACAATGAGCAGTTCTTC	CASSIAIGGGYNEQFF
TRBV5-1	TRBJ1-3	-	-	TGCGCCAGCAGCTTGGGAACCGATTCTGGAAACACCATATATTTT	CASSLGTDSGNTIYF
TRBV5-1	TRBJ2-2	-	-	TGCGCCAGCAGCGGAGACGGAACCAACACCGGGGAGCTGTTTTTT	CASSGDGTNTGELFF
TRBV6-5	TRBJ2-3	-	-	TGTGCCAGCAGGATTACCGACGGGACAGATACGCAGTATTTT	CASRITDGTDTQYF
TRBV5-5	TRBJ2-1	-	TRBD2	TGTGCCAGCAGCTATAGCCTAGCGGGGGGGGTTTACAATGAGCAGTTCTTC	CASSYSLAGGVYNEQFF
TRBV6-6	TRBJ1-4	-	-	TGTGCCAGCAGTCCGGGTGAAAAACTGTTTTTT	CASSPGEKLFF
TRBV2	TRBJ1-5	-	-	TGTGCCAGCAGGATCACAGGAGATCAGCCCCAGCATTTT	CASRITGDQPQHF
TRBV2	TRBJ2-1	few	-	TGTGCCAGCAGCATAGATAGCTCCTACAATGAGCAGTTCTTC	CASSIDSSYNEQFF
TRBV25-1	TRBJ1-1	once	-	TGTGCCAGCAGTCTATCGACAGTGAACACTGAAGCTTTCTTT	CASSLSTVNTEAFF
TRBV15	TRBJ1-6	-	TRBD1	TGTGCCACCAGCAGAGATAAGGGACAGGGTTATAATTCACCCCTCCACTTT	CATSRDKGQGYNSPLHF
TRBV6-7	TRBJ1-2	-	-	TGTGCCAGCAGTTACCCGACGTACGGGGCGGGGGGCTACACCTTC	CASSYPTYGAGGYTF
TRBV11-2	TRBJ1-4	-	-	TGTGCCAGCAGCGGGGCAGGCGTTAATGAAAAACTGTTTTTT	CASSGAGVNEKLFF
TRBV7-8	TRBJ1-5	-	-	TGTGCCAGCAGCTTGGGGCGCAGCCTCGGACAGCCCCAGCATTTT	CASSLGRSLGQPQHF
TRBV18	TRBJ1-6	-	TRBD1	TGTGCCAGCTCTATAGGGACAGGGAGAACACCCCTCCACTTT	CASSIGTGRTPLHF
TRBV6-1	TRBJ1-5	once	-	TGTGCCAGCAGTGAAGATTGGGGTGGCGGCGAGCCCCAGCATTTT	CASSEDWGGGEPQHF
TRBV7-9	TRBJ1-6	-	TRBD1	TGTGCCAGCAGCTTAGGGGACAGGGGCCCTTCACCCCTCCACTTT	CASSLGDRGPSPLHF
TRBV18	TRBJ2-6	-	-	TGTGCCAGCTCATTAGGGGATAGCTCTGGGGCCAACGTCCTGACTTTC	CASSLGDSSGANVLTF
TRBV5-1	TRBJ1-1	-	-	TGCGCCAGCAGCTCGTCAGGGTTGAACACTGAAGCTTTCTTT	CASSSSGLNTEAFF
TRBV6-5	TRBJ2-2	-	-	TGTGCCAGCAGTTACCTGGCCGGGGAGCTGTTTTTT	CASSYLAGELFF
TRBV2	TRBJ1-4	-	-	TGTGCCAGCACACAGGGTTTTGAAAAACTGTTTTTT	CASTQGFEKLFF
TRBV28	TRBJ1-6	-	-	TGTGCCAGCAGTTCAGGAGACCCCGGCTCCTATAATTCACCCCTCCACTTT	CASSSGDPGSYNSPLHF
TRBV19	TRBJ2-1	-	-	TGTGCCAGCGGGGGTAGCTCCTACAATGAGCAGTTCTTC	CASGGSSYNEQFF
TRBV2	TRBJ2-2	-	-	TGTGCCAGCAGACCGGGACACACGAACACCGGGGAGCTGTTTTTT	CASRPGHTNTGELFF
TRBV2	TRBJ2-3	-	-	TGTGCCAGCATGGAACCGGTGGGGGATACGCAGTATTTT	CASMEPVGDTQYF
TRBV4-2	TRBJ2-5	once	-	TGTGCCAGCAGCCAAGATCCGGACGGGGTCGAGACCCAGTACTTC	CASSQDPDGVETQYF
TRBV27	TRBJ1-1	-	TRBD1	TGTGCCAGCAGTTGGACAGGAAACACTGAAGCTTTCTTT	CASSWTGNTEAFF
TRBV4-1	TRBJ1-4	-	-	TGCGCCAGCAGCCAACCCCGGGATTCCCCGCGGAAACTGTTTTTT	CASSQPRDSPRKLFF